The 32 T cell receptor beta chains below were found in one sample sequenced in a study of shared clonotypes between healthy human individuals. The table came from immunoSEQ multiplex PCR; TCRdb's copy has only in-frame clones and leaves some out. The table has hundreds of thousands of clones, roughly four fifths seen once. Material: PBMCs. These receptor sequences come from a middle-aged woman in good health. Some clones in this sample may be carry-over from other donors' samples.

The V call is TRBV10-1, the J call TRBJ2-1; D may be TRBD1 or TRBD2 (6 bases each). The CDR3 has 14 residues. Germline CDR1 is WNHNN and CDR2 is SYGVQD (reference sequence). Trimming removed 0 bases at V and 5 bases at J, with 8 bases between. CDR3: CASSESGGHNEQFF. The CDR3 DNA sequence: TGCGCCAGCAGTGAGTCCGGGGGCCACAATGAGCAGTTCTTC.

The CDR3 region is CAISERPSGDYNEQFF. The CDR3 bases are TGTGCCATCAGTGAGCGGCCAAGCGGGGACTACAATGAGCAGTTCTTC. The rearrangement uses TRBV10-3 and TRBJ2-1; 7 bases match TRBD2. With 2 bases clipped from V and 3 bases from J, the junction kept 7 bases outside the gene matches. The CDR3 is made up of 16 amino acids. Germline V gene lookup returns CDR1 ENHRY and CDR2 SYGVKD.

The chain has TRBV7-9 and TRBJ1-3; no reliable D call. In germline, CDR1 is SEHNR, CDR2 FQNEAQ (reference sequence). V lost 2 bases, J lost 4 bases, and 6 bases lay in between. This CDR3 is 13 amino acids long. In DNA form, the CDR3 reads TGTGCCAGCAGCTTAAACGGCGGAAACACCATATATTTT. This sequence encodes CASSLNGGNTIYF. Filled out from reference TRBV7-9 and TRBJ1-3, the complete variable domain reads DTGVSQNPRHKITKRGQNVTFRCDPISEHNRLYWYRQTLGQGPEFLTYFQNEAQLEKSRLLSDRFSAERPKGSFSTLEIQRTEQGDSAMYLCASSLNGGNTIYFGEGSWLTVV.

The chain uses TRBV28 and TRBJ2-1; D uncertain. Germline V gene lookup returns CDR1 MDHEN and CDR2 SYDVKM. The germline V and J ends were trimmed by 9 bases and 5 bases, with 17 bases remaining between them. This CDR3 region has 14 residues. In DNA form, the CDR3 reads TGTGCCAGTCCCCCCCCAGGTTCTCACAATGAGCAGTTCTTC. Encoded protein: CASPPPGSHNEQFF.

The CDR3 coding sequence is TGTGCCAGCAGGAAAGACCCTAGCACAGATACGCAGTATTTT. This encodes CASRKDPSTDTQYF. V gene TRBV28 combines with J gene TRBJ2-3; D is uncertain. Germline lookup yields CDR1 MDHEN and CDR2 SYDVKM. Between the trimmed V and J ends, which lost 6 bases and 0 bases, there was a span of 10 bases. The CDR3 has 14 amino acids. The full variable domain, rest sourced from reference TRBV28 and TRBJ2-3, is DVKVTQSSRYLVKRTGEKVFLECVQDMDHENMFWYRQDPGLGLRLIYFSYDVKMKEKGDIPEGYSVSREKKERFSLILESASTNQTSMYLCASRKDPSTDTQYFGPGTRLTVL.

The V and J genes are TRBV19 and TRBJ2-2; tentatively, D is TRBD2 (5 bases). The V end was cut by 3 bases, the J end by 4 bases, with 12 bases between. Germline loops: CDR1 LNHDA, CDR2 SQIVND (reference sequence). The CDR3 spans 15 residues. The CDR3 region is CASSIPRRSTGELFF. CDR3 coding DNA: TGTGCCAGTAGTATCCCGAGGAGGAGCACCGGGGAGCTGTTTTTT.

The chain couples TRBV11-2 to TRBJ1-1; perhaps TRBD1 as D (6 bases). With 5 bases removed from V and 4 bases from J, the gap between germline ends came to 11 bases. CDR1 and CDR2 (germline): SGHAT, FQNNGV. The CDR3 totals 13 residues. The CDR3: CASSPGGGTEAFF. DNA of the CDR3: TGTGCCAGCAGCCCCGGAGGGGGCACTGAAGCTTTCTTT.

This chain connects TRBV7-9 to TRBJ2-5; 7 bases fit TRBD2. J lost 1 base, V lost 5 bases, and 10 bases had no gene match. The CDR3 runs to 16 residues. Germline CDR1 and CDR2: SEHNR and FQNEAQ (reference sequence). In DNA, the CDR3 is TGTGCCAGCAGCCTTTTACGGTCTAGCGGCCAAGAGACCCAGTACTTC. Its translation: CASSLLRSSGQETQYF.

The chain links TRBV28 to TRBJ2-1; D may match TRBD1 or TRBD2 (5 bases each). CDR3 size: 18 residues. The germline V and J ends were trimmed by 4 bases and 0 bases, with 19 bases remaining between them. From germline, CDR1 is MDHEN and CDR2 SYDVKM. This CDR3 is CASSSTWGTGSSYNEQFF. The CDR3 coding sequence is TGTGCCAGCAGTTCCACCTGGGGGACGGGGAGCTCCTACAATGAGCAGTTCTTC.

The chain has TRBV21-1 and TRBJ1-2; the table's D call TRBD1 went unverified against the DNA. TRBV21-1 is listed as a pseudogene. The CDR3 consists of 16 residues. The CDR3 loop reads CASSRGHQVANYGYTF. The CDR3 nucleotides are TGTGCCAGCAGCAGGGGACACCAGGTAGCTAACTATGGCTACACCTTC.

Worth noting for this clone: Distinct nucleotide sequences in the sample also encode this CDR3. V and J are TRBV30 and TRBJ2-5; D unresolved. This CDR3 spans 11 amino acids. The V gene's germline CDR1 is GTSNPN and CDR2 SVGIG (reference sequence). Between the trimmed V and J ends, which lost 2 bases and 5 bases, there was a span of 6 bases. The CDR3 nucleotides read TGTGCCTGGAGTCCCGGGGAGACCCAGTACTTC. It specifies CAWSPGETQYF.

CDR3 nucleotides: TGTGCCAGCAGCCCACAGGTGGGGCTAGCAGCCTACGAGCAGTACTTC. Translated, it gives CASSPQVGLAAYEQYF. This chain links TRBV7-9 with TRBJ2-7; TRBD1 or TRBD2 may be the D gene (5 bases each). Germline V gene sequence: CDR1 SEHNR, CDR2 FQNEAQ (reference sequence). CDR3 length: 16 amino acids. V lost 5 bases, J lost 2 bases, and 19 bases lay in between.

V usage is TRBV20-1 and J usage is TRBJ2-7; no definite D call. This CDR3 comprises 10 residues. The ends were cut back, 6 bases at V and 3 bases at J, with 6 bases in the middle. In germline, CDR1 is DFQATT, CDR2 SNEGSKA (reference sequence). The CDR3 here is CSALDYEQYF. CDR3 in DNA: TGCAGTGCCCTTGACTACGAGCAGTACTTC.

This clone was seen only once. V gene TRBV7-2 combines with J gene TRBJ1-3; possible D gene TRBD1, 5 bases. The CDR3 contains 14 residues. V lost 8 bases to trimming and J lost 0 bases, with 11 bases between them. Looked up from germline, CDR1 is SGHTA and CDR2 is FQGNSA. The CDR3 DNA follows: TGTGCCAGCGGGGCAGAACCCTCTGGAAACACCATATATTTT. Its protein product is CASGAEPSGNTIYF. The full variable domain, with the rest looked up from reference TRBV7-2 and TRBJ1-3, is GAGVSQSPSNKVTEKGKDVELRCDPISGHTALYWYRQSLGQGLEFLIYFQGNSAPDKSGLPSDRFSAERTGGSVSTLTIQRTQQEDSAVYLCASGAEPSGNTIYFGEGSWLTVV.

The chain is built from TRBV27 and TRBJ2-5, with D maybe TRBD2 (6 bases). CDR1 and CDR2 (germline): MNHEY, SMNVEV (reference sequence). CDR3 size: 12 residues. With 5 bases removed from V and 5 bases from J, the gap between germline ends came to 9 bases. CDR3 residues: CASSRSGETQYF. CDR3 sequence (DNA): TGTGCCAGCAGTCGGAGCGGGGAGACCCAGTACTTC.

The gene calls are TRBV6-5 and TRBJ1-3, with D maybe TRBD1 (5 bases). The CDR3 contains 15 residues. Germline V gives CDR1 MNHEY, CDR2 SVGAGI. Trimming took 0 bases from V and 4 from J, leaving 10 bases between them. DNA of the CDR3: TGTGCCAGCAGTTACTCTTCGGGGGTAGGAAACACCATATATTTT. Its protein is CASSYSSGVGNTIYF.

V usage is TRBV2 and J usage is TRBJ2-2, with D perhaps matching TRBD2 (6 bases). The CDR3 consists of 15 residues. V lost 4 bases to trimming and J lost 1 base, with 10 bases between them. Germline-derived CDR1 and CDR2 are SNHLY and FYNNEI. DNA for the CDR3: TGTGCCAGCAGTGTACTAGCTATGAACACCGGGGAGCTGTTTTTT. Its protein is CASSVLAMNTGELFF. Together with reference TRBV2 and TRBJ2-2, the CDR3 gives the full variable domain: EPEVTQTPSHQVTQMGQEVILRCVPISNHLYFYWYRQILGQKVEFLVSFYNNEISEKSEIFDDQFSVERPDGSNFTLKIRSTKLEDSAMYFCASSVLAMNTGELFFGEGSRLTVL.

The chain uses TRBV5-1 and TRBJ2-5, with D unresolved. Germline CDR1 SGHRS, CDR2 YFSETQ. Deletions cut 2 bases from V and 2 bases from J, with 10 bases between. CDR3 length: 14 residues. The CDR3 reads CASSFRTPQETQYF. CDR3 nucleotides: TGCGCCAGCAGCTTTAGAACGCCACAAGAGACCCAGTACTTC. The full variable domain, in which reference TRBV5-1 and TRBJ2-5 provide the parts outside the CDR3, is KAGVTQTPRYLIKTRGQQVTLSCSPISGHRSVSWYQQTPGQGLQFLFEYFSETQRNKGNFPGRFSGRQFSNSRSEMNVSTLELGDSALYLCASSFRTPQETQYFGPGTRLLVL.

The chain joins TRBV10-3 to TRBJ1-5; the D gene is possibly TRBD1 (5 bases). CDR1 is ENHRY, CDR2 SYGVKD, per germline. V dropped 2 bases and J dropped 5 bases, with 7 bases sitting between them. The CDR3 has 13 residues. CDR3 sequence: CAISEGGYQPQHF. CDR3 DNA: TGTGCCATCAGTGAGGGGGGGTATCAGCCCCAGCATTTT.

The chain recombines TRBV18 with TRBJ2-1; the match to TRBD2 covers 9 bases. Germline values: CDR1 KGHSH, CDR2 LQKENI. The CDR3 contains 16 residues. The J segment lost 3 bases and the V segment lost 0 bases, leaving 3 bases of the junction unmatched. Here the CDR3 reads CASSPPLTSGYNEQFF. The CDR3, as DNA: TGTGCCAGCTCACCACCGCTGACTAGCGGCTACAATGAGCAGTTCTTC.

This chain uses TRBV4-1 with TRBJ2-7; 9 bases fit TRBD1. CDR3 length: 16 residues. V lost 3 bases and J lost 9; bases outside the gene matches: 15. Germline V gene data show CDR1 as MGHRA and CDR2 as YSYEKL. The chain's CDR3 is CASSQNARDRAFGQYF. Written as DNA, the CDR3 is TGCGCCAGCAGCCAGAACGCCCGGGACAGGGCCTTCGGGCAGTACTTC.

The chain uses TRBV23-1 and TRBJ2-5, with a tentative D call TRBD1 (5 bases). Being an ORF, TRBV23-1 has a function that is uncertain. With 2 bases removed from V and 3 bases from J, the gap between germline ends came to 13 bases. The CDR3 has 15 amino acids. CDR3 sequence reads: CASSQPRTRKETQYF. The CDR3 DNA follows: TGCGCCAGCAGTCAACCCCGGACAAGGAAAGAGACCCAGTACTTC.

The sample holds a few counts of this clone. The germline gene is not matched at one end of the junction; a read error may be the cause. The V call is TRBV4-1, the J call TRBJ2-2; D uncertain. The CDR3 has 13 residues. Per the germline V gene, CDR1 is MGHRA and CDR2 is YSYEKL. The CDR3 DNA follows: TGCGCCAGCAGCCAGAGTAACACCAGGGAGCTGTTTTTT. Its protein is CASSQSNTRELFF.

This chain's CDR3 is CASSEREGYGYTF. CDR3 coding DNA: TGTGCCAGCAGTGAGAGGGAGGGCTATGGCTACACCTTC. This rearrangement joins TRBV6-4 to TRBJ1-2, with D hard to call. Germline values: CDR1 MRHNA, CDR2 SNTAGT. Trimming pared 3 bases from V and 4 bases from J, leaving 9 bases between. The CDR3 is 13 residues long.

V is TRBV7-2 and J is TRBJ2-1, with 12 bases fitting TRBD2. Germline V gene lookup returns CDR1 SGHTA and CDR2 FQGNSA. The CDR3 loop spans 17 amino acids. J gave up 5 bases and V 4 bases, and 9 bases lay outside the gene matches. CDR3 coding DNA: TGTGCCAGCAGCTCCACACCCGCTAGCGGGAGGGACAATGAGCAGTTCTTC. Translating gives CASSSTPASGRDNEQFF.

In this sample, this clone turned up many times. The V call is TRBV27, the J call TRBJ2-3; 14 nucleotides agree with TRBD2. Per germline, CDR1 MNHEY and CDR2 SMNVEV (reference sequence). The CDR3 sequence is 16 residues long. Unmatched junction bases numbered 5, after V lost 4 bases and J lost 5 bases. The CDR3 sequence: CASSWTSGGLGDTQYF. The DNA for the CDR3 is TGTGCCAGCAGTTGGACTAGCGGGGGGCTCGGAGATACGCAGTATTTT.

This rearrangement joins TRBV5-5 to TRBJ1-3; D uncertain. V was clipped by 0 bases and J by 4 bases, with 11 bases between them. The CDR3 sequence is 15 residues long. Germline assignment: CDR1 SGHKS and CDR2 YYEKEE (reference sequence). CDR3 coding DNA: TGTGCCAGCAGCTTGGCCTCAGTCTCCGGAAACACCATATATTTT. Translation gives CASSLASVSGNTIYF.

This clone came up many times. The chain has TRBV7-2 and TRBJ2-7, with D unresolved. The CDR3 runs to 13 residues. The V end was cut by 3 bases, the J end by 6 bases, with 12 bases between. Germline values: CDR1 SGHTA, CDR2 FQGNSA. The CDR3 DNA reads TGTGCCAGCAGCTTGGGTTGGTTGGGCGAGCAGTACTTC. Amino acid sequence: CASSLGWLGEQYF.

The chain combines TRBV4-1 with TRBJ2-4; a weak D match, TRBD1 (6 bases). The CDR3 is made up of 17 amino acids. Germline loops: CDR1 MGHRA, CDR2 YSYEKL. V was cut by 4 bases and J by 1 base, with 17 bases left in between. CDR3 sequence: CASSPPGQRTAKNIQYF. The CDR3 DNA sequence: TGCGCCAGCAGCCCACCCGGACAGAGGACGGCCAAAAACATTCAGTACTTC.

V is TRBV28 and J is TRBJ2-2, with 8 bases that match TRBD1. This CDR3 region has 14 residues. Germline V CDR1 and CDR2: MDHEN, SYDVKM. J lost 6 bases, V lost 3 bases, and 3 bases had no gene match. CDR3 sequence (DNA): TGTGCCAGCAGTTTGGACAGGGATCCCGGGGAGCTGTTTTTT. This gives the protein CASSLDRDPGELFF. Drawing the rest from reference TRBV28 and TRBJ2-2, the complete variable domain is DVKVTQSSRYLVKRTGEKVFLECVQDMDHENMFWYRQDPGLGLRLIYFSYDVKMKEKGDIPEGYSVSREKKERFSLILESASTNQTSMYLCASSLDRDPGELFFGEGSRLTVL.

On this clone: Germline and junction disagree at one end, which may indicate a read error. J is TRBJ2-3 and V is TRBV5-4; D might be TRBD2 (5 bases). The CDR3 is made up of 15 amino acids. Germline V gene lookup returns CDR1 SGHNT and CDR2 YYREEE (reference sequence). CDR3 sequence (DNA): TGTGCCAGCAGCTTGGGACTAAAAGGCACAGATACGCGGTATTTT. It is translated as CASSLGLKGTDTRYF.

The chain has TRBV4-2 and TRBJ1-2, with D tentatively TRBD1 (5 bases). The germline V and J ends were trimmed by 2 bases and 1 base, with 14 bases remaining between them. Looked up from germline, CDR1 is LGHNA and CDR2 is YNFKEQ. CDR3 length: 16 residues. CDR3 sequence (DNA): TGTGCCAGCAGCCAATATAGGGACGGCGGTAACTATGGCTACACCTTC. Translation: CASSQYRDGGNYGYTF.